This T cell receptor (beta chain) derives from a study of chemoradiotherapy in HPV16-positive cancers. Only in-frame clones appear in the TCRdb table, and some are missing; sequencing was by immunoSEQ multiplex PCR. The sample lists about 29,000 clones; about 91% were seen once. Looked up from germline, CDR1 is MDHEN and CDR2 is SYDVKM. This CDR3 is 14 amino acids long. V was trimmed by 7 bases and J by 5 bases, leaving 14 bases between them. This TCR came from a human donor with HPV-associated anogenital cancer. V and J are TRBV28 and TRBJ1-4; tentative D call: TRBD1 (5 bases). The starting material was blood, obtained from a patient who underwent chemoradiotherapy. DNA of the CDR3: TGTGCCAGCACACCGGGAGGGGAAAATGAAAAACTGTTTTTT. It yields the protein CASTPGGENEKLFF.